The source of this T cell receptor beta chain is a study of technical replicates of blood from a handful of donors. The germline V gene encodes CDR1 SGHNT and CDR2 YENEEA. The CDR3 spans 15 residues. With V trimmed by 5 bases and J by 7 bases, 9 bases remained unmatched. Only in-frame clones appear in the TCRdb table, and some are missing; sequencing was by immunoSEQ multiplex PCR. The repertoire holds 65,000 to 85,000 clones, with about 98% as singletons. The TCR comes from a human donor in good health. The sample consisted of T cells isolated from PBMCs. The chain carries TRBV11-3 and TRBJ2-5; 11 bases are a match to TRBD2. The CDR3 reads CASSQLAGATRTQYF. The CDR3 DNA is TGTGCCAGCAGCCAACTAGCGGGGGCAACGAGGACCCAGTACTTC.